These T cell receptor beta chains were read from a single sample in a study of post-analysis software for immune sequencing data. One entry per CDR3 protein, called by TCRdb with MiXCR from the PCR reads. The sample yields some 370,000 distinct CDR3 sequences, around 33% seen once. Input material: blood. The receptors stem from a girl between 10 and 17 years old with multiple sclerosis. Each CDR3 is given with its conserved first and last residue. A D gene is named only where the DNA matches it firmly. Some rows mark clone size as missing; the rest say once, few, many or name a class of expanded clone.

J gene: TRBJ2-7; clone size: few; V gene: TRBV5-5; D gene: NA; CDR3 DNA: TGTGCCAGCAGCTTGGCCGGGACGCAGGATTACGAGCAGTACTTC; CDR3 protein: CASSLAGTQDYEQYF
J gene: TRBJ2-1; clone size: few; V gene: TRBV20-1; D gene: TRBD1; CDR3 DNA: TGCAGTGCTAGAGGGGACAGGGAGACCTACAATGAGCAGTTCTTC; CDR3 protein: CSARGDRETYNEQFF
J gene: TRBJ2-1; clone size: few; V gene: TRBV5-1; D gene: TRBD2; CDR3 DNA: TGCGCCAGCAGCCCTAGCGGGGGGTACGGTGAGCAGTTCTTC; CDR3 protein: CASSPSGGYGEQFF
J gene: TRBJ2-7; clone size: NA; V gene: TRBV12-3/TRBV12-4; D gene: NA; CDR3 DNA: TGTGCCAGCAGGGACGGCCTCTCCTACGAGCAGTACTTC; CDR3 protein: CASRDGLSYEQYF
J gene: TRBJ2-7; clone size: NA; V gene: TRBV4-1; D gene: NA; CDR3 DNA: TGCGCCAGCAGCAGAAACAGCCTTTACGAGCAGTACTTC; CDR3 protein: CASSRNSLYEQYF
J gene: TRBJ2-5; clone size: NA; V gene: TRBV28; D gene: TRBD1; CDR3 DNA: TGTGCCAGCGGGACAGGGGTTCAAGAGACCCAGTACTTC; CDR3 protein: CASGTGVQETQYF
J gene: TRBJ1-2; clone size: NA; V gene: TRBV24-1; D gene: TRBD1; CDR3 DNA: TGTGCCACCAGTGGAGCCACGGCGACAGGGGACTATGGCTACACCTTC; CDR3 protein: CATSGATATGDYGYTF
J gene: TRBJ2-7; clone size: many; V gene: TRBV29-1; D gene: TRBD1; CDR3 DNA: TGCAGCGTTTTACAGGGGGCGTCCTACGAGCAGTACTTC; CDR3 protein: CSVLQGASYEQYF
J gene: TRBJ1-5; clone size: few; V gene: TRBV6-1; D gene: NA; CDR3 DNA: TGTGCCAGCAGTGACCGCCCATGGCAGGGGCATCAGCCCCAGCATTTT; CDR3 protein: CASSDRPWQGHQPQHF
J gene: TRBJ2-7; clone size: many; V gene: TRBV7-2; D gene: TRBD1; CDR3 DNA: TGTGCCAGCAGCTCCCGACAGGGGGGAGACGAGCAGTACTTC; CDR3 protein: CASSSRQGGDEQYF
J gene: TRBJ1-3; clone size: NA; V gene: TRBV12-3/TRBV12-4; D gene: TRBD1; CDR3 DNA: TGTGCCAGCAGAGACAGGGGTGGAAACACCATATATTTT; CDR3 protein: CASRDRGGNTIYF
J gene: TRBJ2-3; clone size: NA; V gene: TRBV2; D gene: TRBD2; CDR3 DNA: TGTGCCAGCAGTCCACTAGCGGGGGGGCCCACAGATACGCAGTATTTT; CDR3 protein: CASSPLAGGPTDTQYF
J gene: TRBJ1-5; clone size: few; V gene: TRBV12-3/TRBV12-4; D gene: NA; CDR3 DNA: TGTGCCAGCAGTGGACGGAACAATCAGCCCCAGCATTTT; CDR3 protein: CASSGRNNQPQHF
J gene: TRBJ1-1; clone size: NA; V gene: TRBV15; D gene: NA; CDR3 DNA: TGTGCCACCAGTAGGGGGACTAACACTGAAGCTTTCTTT; CDR3 protein: CATSRGTNTEAFF
J gene: TRBJ2-3; clone size: NA; V gene: TRBV2; D gene: NA; CDR3 DNA: TGTGCCAGCAGTGAAGTTAACTGGGGAAACTCATCAGGAACGCAGTATTTT; CDR3 protein: CASSEVNWGNSSGTQYF
J gene: TRBJ2-3; clone size: NA; V gene: TRBV21-1; D gene: NA; CDR3 DNA: TGTGCCAGCAGCAAAGGGAGCGGTTACACAGATACGCAGTATTTT; CDR3 protein: CASSKGSGYTDTQYF
J gene: TRBJ2-3; clone size: NA; V gene: TRBV12-3/TRBV12-4; D gene: NA; CDR3 DNA: TGTGCCAGCAGTTTAGTCTCGCCAGGGGCTGGGGATACGCAGTATTTT; CDR3 protein: CASSLVSPGAGDTQYF
J gene: TRBJ2-5; clone size: NA; V gene: TRBV9; D gene: NA; CDR3 DNA: TGTGCCAGCAGCATAGAGGGATTATCCCCACAAGAGACCCAGTACTTC; CDR3 protein: CASSIEGLSPQETQYF
J gene: TRBJ2-3; clone size: NA; V gene: TRBV13; D gene: NA; CDR3 DNA: TGTGCCAGCAGCTTATCCGAGGAAGCCTACACAGATACGCAGTATTTT; CDR3 protein: CASSLSEEAYTDTQYF
J gene: TRBJ2-7; clone size: NA; V gene: TRBV27; D gene: NA; CDR3 DNA: TGTGCCAGCAGCCTAAAGCCCCAGGGCTACGAGCAGTACTTC; CDR3 protein: CASSLKPQGYEQYF
J gene: TRBJ2-5; clone size: many; V gene: TRBV2; D gene: NA; CDR3 DNA: TGTGCCAGCAGTCCGGACTGGACGGAGACCCAGTACTTC; CDR3 protein: CASSPDWTETQYF
J gene: TRBJ2-7; clone size: NA; V gene: TRBV7-9; D gene: TRBD1; CDR3 DNA: TGTGCCAGCAGCTATCACAGGGGAGTGGGCGAGCAGTACTTC; CDR3 protein: CASSYHRGVGEQYF
J gene: TRBJ2-5; clone size: NA; V gene: TRBV7-2; D gene: TRBD2; CDR3 DNA: TGTGCCAGCAGCTGGGGGGGTCGGCAGGAGACCCAGTACTTC; CDR3 protein: CASSWGGRQETQYF
J gene: TRBJ2-3; clone size: few; V gene: TRBV27; D gene: TRBD2; CDR3 DNA: TGTGCCAGCAGTTCACCGGGGGGGCAAACAGATACGCAGTATTTT; CDR3 protein: CASSSPGGQTDTQYF
J gene: TRBJ2-1; clone size: NA; V gene: TRBV29-1; D gene: TRBD2; CDR3 DNA: TGCAGCGTTGAACCTACAGGACTAGCGGGGGCCCCATACAATGAGCAGTTCTTC; CDR3 protein: CSVEPTGLAGAPYNEQFF
J gene: TRBJ2-4; clone size: NA; V gene: TRBV3-1; D gene: NA; CDR3 DNA: TGTGCCAGCAGCCACGGGGTAGCCAAAAACATTCAGTACTTC; CDR3 protein: CASSHGVAKNIQYF
J gene: TRBJ1-2; clone size: NA; V gene: TRBV7-9; D gene: NA; CDR3 DNA: TGTGCCAGCAATCCGGGGGGGAACTATGGCTACACCTTC; CDR3 protein: CASNPGGNYGYTF
J gene: TRBJ2-3; clone size: few; V gene: TRBV20-1; D gene: NA; CDR3 DNA: TGCAGTGCTAGGGCCTACAGGAGGGAACGGGCAGATACGCAGTATTTT; CDR3 protein: CSARAYRRERADTQYF
J gene: TRBJ2-1; clone size: NA; V gene: TRBV4-2; D gene: NA; CDR3 DNA: TGTGCCAGCAGCCCCCGCGAACGTCCGGAGACGGGCGAGCAGTTCTTC; CDR3 protein: CASSPRERPETGEQFF
J gene: TRBJ2-5; clone size: many; V gene: TRBV5-5; D gene: NA; CDR3 DNA: TGTGCCAGCAGCTCGCAGGGTCAAGAGACCCAGTACTTC; CDR3 protein: CASSSQGQETQYF
J gene: TRBJ1-1; clone size: many; V gene: TRBV5-5; D gene: NA; CDR3 DNA: TGTGCCAGCAGCTTGGAGGGGTCAGCCTCGGGGAACACTGAAGCTTTCTTT; CDR3 protein: CASSLEGSASGNTEAFF
J gene: TRBJ1-4; clone size: NA; V gene: TRBV4-2; D gene: NA; CDR3 DNA: TGTGCCAGCGGACACAGGAGCTCTAATGAAAAACTGTTTTTT; CDR3 protein: CASGHRSSNEKLFF
J gene: TRBJ2-1; clone size: few; V gene: TRBV4-3; D gene: NA; CDR3 DNA: TGCGCCAGCAGCCAAGATCCCCCAGACAATGAGCAGTTCTTC; CDR3 protein: CASSQDPPDNEQFF
J gene: TRBJ1-5; clone size: few; V gene: TRBV12-3/TRBV12-4; D gene: NA; CDR3 DNA: TGTGCCAGCAGTTTAGCAGCCAAAAGGCCCCAGCATTTT; CDR3 protein: CASSLAAKRPQHF
J gene: TRBJ1-6; clone size: NA; V gene: TRBV6-1; D gene: NA; CDR3 DNA: TGTGCCAGCTGGATTTTTGGTTCACCCCTCCACTTT; CDR3 protein: CASWIFGSPLHF
J gene: TRBJ2-1; clone size: NA; V gene: TRBV9; D gene: TRBD2; CDR3 DNA: TGTGCCAGCAGCGTAGGGGGCGGGGGGTACGGAGAGACCCAGTTCTTC; CDR3 protein: CASSVGGGGYGETQFF
J gene: TRBJ2-7; clone size: few; V gene: TRBV7-9; D gene: NA; CDR3 DNA: TGTGCCAGCAGCCCCGGGACATCCCTTGTACACGAGCAGTACTTC; CDR3 protein: CASSPGTSLVHEQYF
J gene: TRBJ1-1; clone size: many; V gene: TRBV2; D gene: NA; CDR3 DNA: TGTGCCAGCACCCCGGACACAGACACTGAAGCTTTCTTT; CDR3 protein: CASTPDTDTEAFF
J gene: TRBJ2-7; clone size: NA; V gene: TRBV4-3; D gene: NA; CDR3 DNA: TGCGCCAGCAGCCTCCAGTCGACGGGGTCCTACGAGCAGTACTTC; CDR3 protein: CASSLQSTGSYEQYF
J gene: TRBJ1-5; clone size: few; V gene: TRBV20-1; D gene: NA; CDR3 DNA: TGCAGTGCTAGAGATCCCTCCTCGGGGGGCCAGCCCCAGCATTTT; CDR3 protein: CSARDPSSGGQPQHF
J gene: TRBJ1-6; clone size: NA; V gene: TRBV11-2; D gene: NA; CDR3 DNA: TGTGCCAGCAGCTTAGTGCGACAGAGCTCCTATAATTCACCCCTCCACTTT; CDR3 protein: CASSLVRQSSYNSPLHF